The present T cell receptor (beta chain) was sequenced within a study of control samples from healthy donors and cancer patients. Profiled with immunoSEQ multiplex PCR; TCRdb holds only in-frame clones, not every one. The sample records some 120,000 clones, more than 70% being singletons. Deletions cut 5 bases from V and 6 bases from J, with 4 bases between. Germline values: CDR1 KGHDR, CDR2 SFDVKD. The CDR3 runs to 11 residues. Sequenced sample: blood. The V and J genes are TRBV24-1 and TRBJ2-1, with D uncertain. The sequence came from a man aged 60-69 years in good health. The CDR3 sequence is CATSALNEQFF. CDR3 DNA: TGTGCCACCAGTGCACTCAATGAGCAGTTCTTC.